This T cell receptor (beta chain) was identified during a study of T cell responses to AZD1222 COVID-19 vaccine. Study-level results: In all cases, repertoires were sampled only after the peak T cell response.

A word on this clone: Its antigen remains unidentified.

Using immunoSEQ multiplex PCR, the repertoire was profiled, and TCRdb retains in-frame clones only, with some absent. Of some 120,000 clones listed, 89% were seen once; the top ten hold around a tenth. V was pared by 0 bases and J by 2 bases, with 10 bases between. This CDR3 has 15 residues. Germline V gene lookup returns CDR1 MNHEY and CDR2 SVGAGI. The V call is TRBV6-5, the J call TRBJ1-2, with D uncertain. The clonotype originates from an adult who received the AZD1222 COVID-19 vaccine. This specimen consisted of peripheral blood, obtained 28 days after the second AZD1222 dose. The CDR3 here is CASSYSLAGNYGYTF. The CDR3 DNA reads TGTGCCAGCAGTTACTCTCTCGCGGGGAACTATGGCTACACCTTC.